This T cell receptor (beta chain) was identified in a study of regulatory T cells (dated by TCRdb to 2017 to 2018). At the level of the whole study: Between CD3G-deficient patients and healthy controls, the study compared T-cell receptor beta repertoires in sorted regulatory T cells, conventional CD4+ T cells and CD8+ T cells.

Per the germline V gene, KGHSH is the CDR1 and LQKENI is the CDR2. The CDR3 runs 13 residues from the cysteine to the phenylalanine. Of all the DNA, just the CDR3 is kept, 39 bases in frame from base 1. V drops 3 bases and J drops 5 bases, leaving 11 bases in between. Evidence of autoimmunity was found in all CD3G-deficient patients, and more severe autoimmunity was observed in two of the patients. Patients were tested at ages ranging from 2 to 39 years, and reduced naive and increased memory CD4+ and CD8+ T-cell proportions were found in the patients. CD4+ cells were FACS-sorted into CD25-high CD127-low regulatory T cells and CD25-low CD127-high conventional CD4+ T cells. A handful of individuals with CD3G deficiency made up the patient group. An international network of physicians spanning the United States, Europe and Asia provided the patient samples and clinical data. Ficoll density separation was used to isolate peripheral blood mononuclear cells.

Paper-wide results and their limitations: In patients, repertoires had restricted unique TRB V-J pairs and skewed V and J gene usage, with regulatory T cells showing the most marked changes. Enrichment for hydrophobic residues at CDR3 positions 6 and 7 was found in conventional CD4+ T cells from CD3G-deficient patients, suggesting more self-reactive specificities.

In the multiplex PCR, 52 forward TRBV primers and 13 reverse TRBJ primers were used, and assay-based and computational corrections were applied for amplification bias. Rearranged TRB loci were amplified from genomic DNA by multiplex PCR within the immunoSEQ assay. TRB amplicons were sequenced using an Illumina HiSeq platform. On the authors' methods: Custom algorithms error-filtered the raw sequences and aligned them to reference gene sequences, after which the immunoSEQ online tools were used for analysis. Productive and nonproductive TRB rearrangement frequencies were evaluated among both unique and total sequences. Assessment of potential self-reactivity relied on the hydrophobicity of positions 6 and 7 in the TRB CDR3, along with their amino acid composition. Prism software was used to run t tests, Mann-Whitney tests or two-way ANOVA for comparisons between groups. This immuneACCESS table, as held by TCRdb, lists in-frame sequences with V and J called but not all clones. Of the missing ones, under half trace to an unresolved V gene in checked studies; the others have no known cause. That table is the source of V, J and clone size, and D and trimming were worked out from the DNA. This sample is represented by under 45,000 clones; approximately 89% of them were singletons. The leading ten clones occupy more than 2% of the sample.

As regards this clone: It has no known antigen specificity. Within one base of it there is no much larger clone, and no base qualities were kept.

The chain is encoded by TRBV18 joined to TRBJ2-7; TRBD2 is a possible D gene, resting on 6 matching bases. Source material: conventional CD4+ T cells sorted from blood. This TCR came from a young adult with CD3G deficiency. The DNA is as follows: TGTGCCAGCTCACCGAGGGGAGGACACGAGCAGTACTTC. Its protein product is CASSPRGGHEQYF.